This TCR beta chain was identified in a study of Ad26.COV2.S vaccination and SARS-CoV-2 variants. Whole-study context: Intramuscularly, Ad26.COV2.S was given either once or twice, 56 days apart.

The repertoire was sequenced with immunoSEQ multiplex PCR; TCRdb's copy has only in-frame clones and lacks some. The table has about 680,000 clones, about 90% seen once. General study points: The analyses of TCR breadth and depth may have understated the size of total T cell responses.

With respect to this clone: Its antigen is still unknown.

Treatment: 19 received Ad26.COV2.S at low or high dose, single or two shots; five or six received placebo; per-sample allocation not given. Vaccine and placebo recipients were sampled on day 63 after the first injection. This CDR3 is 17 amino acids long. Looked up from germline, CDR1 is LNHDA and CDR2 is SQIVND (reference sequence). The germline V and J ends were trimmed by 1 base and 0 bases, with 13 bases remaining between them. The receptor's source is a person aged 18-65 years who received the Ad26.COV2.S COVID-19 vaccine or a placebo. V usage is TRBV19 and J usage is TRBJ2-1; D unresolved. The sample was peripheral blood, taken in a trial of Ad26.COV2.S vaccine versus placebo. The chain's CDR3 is CASSIVLFGSSYNEQFF. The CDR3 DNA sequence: TGTGCCAGTAGTATAGTCCTCTTCGGGTCCTCCTACAATGAGCAGTTCTTC.